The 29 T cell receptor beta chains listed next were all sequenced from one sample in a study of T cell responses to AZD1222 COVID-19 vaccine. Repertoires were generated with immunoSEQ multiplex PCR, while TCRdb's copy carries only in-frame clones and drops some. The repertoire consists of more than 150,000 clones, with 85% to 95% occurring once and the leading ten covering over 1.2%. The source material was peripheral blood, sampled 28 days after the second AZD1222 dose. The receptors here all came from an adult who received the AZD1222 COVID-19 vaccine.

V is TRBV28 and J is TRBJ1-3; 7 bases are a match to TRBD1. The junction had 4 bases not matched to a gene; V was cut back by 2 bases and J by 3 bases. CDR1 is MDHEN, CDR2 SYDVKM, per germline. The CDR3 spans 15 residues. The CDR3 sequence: CASSLDRGLGNTIYF. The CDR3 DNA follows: TGTGCCAGCAGTTTAGATAGGGGGCTTGGAAACACCATATATTTT.

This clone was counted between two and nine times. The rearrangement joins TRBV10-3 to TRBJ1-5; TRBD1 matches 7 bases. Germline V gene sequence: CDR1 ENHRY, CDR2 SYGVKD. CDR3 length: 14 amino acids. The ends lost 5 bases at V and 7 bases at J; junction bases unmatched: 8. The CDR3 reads CAISPTGPEQPQHF. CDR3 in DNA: TGTGCCATCAGTCCGACAGGGCCAGAGCAGCCCCAGCATTTT.

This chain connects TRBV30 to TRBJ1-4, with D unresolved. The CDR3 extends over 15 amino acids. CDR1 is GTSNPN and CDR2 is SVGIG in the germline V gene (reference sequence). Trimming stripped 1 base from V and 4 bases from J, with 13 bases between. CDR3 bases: TGTGCCTGGAGTGGGTCGCGGGGAATTAATGAAAAACTGTTTTTT. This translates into CAWSGSRGINEKLFF.

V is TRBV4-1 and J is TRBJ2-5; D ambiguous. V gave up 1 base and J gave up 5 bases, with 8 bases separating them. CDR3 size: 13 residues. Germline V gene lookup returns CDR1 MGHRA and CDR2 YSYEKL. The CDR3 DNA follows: TGCGCCAGCAGCCAAGCCGCCTTGGAGACCCAGTACTTC. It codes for CASSQAALETQYF.

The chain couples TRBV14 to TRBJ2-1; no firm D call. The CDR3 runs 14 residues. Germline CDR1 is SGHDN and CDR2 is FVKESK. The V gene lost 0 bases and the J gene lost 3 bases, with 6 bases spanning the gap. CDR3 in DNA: TGTGCCAGCAGCCAAGAGCGGATCTACAATGAGCAGTTCTTC. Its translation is CASSQERIYNEQFF.

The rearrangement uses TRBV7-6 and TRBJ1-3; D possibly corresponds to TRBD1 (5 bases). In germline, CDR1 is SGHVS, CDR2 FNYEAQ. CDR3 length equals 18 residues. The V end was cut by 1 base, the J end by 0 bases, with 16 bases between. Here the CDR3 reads CASSLGVGRMNSGNTIYF. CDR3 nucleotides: TGTGCCAGCAGCTTAGGTGTGGGACGGATGAACTCTGGAAACACCATATATTTT.

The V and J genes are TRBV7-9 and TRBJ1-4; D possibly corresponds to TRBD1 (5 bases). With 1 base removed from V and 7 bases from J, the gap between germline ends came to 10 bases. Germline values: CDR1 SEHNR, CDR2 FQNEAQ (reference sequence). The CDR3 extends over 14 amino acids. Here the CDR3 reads CASSLGDSAEKLFF. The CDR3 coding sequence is TGTGCCAGCAGCTTAGGCGACAGTGCTGAAAAACTGTTTTTT.

The CDR3 region has the DNA TGTGCCAGCAGCTTAGACACGAGGCCTACATCCGCGAACACTGAAGCTTTCTTT. Its protein is CASSLDTRPTSANTEAFF. The genes are TRBV7-6 and TRBJ1-1; no firm D call. Germline V gene sequence: CDR1 SGHVS, CDR2 FNYEAQ. Between the trimmed V and J ends, which lost 1 base and 1 base, there was a span of 19 bases. The CDR3 length is 18 residues. Looking up the rest from reference TRBV7-6 and TRBJ1-1 gives the full variable domain: GAGVSQSPRYKVTKRGQDVALRCDPISGHVSLYWYRQALGQGPEFLTYFNYEAQQDKSGLPNDRFSAERPEGSISTLTIQRTEQRDSAMYRCASSLDTRPTSANTEAFFGQGTRLTVV.

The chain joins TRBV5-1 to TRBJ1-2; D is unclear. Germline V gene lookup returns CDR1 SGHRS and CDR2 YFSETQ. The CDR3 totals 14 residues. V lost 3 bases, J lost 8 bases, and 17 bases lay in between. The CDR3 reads CASSSGSGFSGYTF. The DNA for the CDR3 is TGCGCCAGCAGCTCGGGGTCCGGGTTTAGCGGCTACACCTTC.

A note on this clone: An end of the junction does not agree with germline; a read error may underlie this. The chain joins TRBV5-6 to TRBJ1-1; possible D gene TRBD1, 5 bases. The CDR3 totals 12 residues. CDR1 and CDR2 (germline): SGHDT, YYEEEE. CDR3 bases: TGTGCCAGCAGTTTGGGGTCAGGGCTGGCTTTCTTT. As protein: CASSLGSGLAFF.

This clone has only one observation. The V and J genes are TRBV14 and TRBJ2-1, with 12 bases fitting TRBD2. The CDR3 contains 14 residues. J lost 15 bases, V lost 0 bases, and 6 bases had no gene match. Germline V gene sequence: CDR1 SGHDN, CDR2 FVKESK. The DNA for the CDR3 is TGTGCCAGCAGCCAAGAGACTAGCGGGGGTGTACTGTTCTTC. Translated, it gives CASSQETSGGVLFF.

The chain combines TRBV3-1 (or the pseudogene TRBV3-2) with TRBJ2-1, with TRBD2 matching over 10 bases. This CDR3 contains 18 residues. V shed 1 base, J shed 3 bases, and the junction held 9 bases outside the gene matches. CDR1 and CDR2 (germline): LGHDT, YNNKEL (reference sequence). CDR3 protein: CASSQGLLAGANYNEQFF. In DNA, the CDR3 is TGTGCCAGCAGCCAAGGGCTGCTAGCGGGGGCCAACTACAATGAGCAGTTCTTC.

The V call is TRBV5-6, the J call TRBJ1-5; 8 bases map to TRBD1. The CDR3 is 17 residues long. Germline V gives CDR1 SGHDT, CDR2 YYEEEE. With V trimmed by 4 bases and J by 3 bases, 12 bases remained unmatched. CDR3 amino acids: CASSHGQGRGLNQPQHF. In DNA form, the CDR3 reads TGTGCCAGCAGCCACGGACAGGGAAGGGGCCTCAATCAGCCCCAGCATTTT.

The CDR3 region has the DNA TGTGCCAGCACGGTCCTCTATTTCAACTATGGCTACACCTTC. It translates to CASTVLYFNYGYTF. The chain has TRBV30 and TRBJ1-2; D unresolved. This CDR3 is 14 amino acids long. Germline V gene sequence: CDR1 GTSNPN, CDR2 SVGIG (reference sequence). V gave up 8 bases and J gave up 2 bases, with 18 bases separating them. The entire variable domain, with the rest obtained from reference TRBV30 and TRBJ1-2, is as follows: SQTIHQWPATLVQPVGSPLSLECTVEGTSNPNLYWYRQAAGRGLQLLFYSVGIGQISSEVPQNLSASRPQDRQFILSSKKLLLSDSGFYLCASTVLYFNYGYTFGSGTRLTVV.

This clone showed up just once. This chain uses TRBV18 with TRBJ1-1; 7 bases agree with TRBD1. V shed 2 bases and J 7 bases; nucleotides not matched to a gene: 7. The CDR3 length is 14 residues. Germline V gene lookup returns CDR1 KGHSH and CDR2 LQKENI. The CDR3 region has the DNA TGTGCCAGCTCACCAGGGGACAGCCCGGTTGAAGCTTTCTTT. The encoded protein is CASSPGDSPVEAFF.

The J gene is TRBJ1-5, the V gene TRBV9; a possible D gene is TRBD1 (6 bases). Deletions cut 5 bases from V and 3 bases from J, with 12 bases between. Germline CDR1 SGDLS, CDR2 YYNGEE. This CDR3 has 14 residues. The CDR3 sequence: CASSDGQLNQPQHF. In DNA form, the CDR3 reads TGTGCCAGCAGTGATGGACAGCTCAATCAGCCCCAGCATTTT.

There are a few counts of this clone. The CDR3 protein is CASSRPKTGYTF. CDR3 DNA: TGTGCCAGCAGTCGACCCAAGACAGGCTACACCTTC. The rearrangement joins TRBV2 to TRBJ1-2, with D unclear. The germline V and J ends were trimmed by 5 bases and 8 bases, with 12 bases remaining between them. Per the germline V gene, CDR1 is SNHLY and CDR2 is FYNNEI. The CDR3 length is 12 residues.

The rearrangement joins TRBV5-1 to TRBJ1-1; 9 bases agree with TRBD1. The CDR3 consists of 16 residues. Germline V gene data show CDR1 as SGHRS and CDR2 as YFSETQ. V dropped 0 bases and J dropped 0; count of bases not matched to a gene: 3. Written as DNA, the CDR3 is TGCGCCAGCAGCTTGGACAGGGGGCTAATGAACACTGAAGCTTTCTTT. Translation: CASSLDRGLMNTEAFF.

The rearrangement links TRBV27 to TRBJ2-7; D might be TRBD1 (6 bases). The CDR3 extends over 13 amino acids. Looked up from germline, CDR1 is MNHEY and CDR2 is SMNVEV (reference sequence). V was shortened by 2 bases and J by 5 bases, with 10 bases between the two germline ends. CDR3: CASSLATGHEQYF. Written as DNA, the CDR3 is TGTGCCAGCAGTTTAGCGACAGGTCACGAGCAGTACTTC.

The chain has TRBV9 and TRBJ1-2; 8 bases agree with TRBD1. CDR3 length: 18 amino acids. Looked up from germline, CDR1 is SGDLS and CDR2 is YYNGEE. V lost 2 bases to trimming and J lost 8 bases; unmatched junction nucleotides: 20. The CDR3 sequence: CASSVDGVRTGRSGGYTF. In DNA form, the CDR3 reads TGTGCCAGCAGCGTGGACGGCGTTAGGACAGGGCGATCTGGGGGCTACACCTTC.

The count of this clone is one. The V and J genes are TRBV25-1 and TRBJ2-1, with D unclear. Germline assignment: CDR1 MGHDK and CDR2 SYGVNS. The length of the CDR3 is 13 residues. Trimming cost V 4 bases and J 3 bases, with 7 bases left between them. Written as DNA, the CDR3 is TGTGCCAGCAGTGGTTTCAGCTACAATGAGCAGTTCTTC. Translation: CASSGFSYNEQFF.

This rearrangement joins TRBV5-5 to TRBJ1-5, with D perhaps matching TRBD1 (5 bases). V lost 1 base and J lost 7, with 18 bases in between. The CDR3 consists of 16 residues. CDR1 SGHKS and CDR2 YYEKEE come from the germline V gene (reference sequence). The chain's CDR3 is CASSLMVGDGKQPQHF. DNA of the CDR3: TGTGCCAGCAGCTTGATGGTAGGGGACGGAAAACAGCCCCAGCATTTT.

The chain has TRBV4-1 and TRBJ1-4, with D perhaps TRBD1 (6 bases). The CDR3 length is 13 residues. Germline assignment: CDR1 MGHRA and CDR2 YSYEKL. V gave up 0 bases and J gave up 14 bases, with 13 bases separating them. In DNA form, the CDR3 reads TGCGCCAGCAGCCAAGATCGCGGGGGGCGGCTGTTTTTT. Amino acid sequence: CASSQDRGGRLFF.

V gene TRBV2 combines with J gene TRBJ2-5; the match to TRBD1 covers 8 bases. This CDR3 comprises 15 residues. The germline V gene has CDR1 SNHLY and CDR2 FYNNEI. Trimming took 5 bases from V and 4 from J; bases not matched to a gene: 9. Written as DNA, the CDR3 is TGTGCCAGCAGTTCTCAGGGGGCGAAAGGAGAGACCCAGTACTTC. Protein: CASSSQGAKGETQYF. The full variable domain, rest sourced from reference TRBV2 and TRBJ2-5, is EPEVTQTPSHQVTQMGQEVILRCVPISNHLYFYWYRQILGQKVEFLVSFYNNEISEKSEIFDDQFSVERPDGSNFTLKIRSTKLEDSAMYFCASSSQGAKGETQYFGPGTRLLVL.

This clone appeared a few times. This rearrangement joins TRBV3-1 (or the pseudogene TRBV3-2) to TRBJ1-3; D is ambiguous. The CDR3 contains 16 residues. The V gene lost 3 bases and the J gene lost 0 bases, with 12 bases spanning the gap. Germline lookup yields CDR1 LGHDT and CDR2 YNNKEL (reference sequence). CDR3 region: CASSHGRESSGNTIYF. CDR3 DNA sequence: TGTGCCAGCAGCCACGGACGGGAGAGCTCTGGAAACACCATATATTTT.

CDR3: CASSFPLVGAEAFF. The CDR3 DNA reads TGTGCCAGCAGCTTCCCGTTGGTGGGGGCTGAAGCTTTCTTT. The J gene is TRBJ1-1, the V gene TRBV11-2, with D possibly TRBD1 on 5 matching bases. V lost 3 bases to trimming and J lost 6 bases, with 14 bases between them. The germline gives CDR1 SGHAT, CDR2 FQNNGV. The length of the CDR3 is 14 residues.

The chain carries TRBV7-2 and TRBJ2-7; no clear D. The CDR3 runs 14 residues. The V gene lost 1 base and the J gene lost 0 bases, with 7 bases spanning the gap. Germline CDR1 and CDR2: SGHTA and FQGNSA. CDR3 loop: CASSLDGGSYEQYF. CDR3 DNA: TGTGCCAGCAGCTTAGACGGTGGCTCCTACGAGCAGTACTTC.

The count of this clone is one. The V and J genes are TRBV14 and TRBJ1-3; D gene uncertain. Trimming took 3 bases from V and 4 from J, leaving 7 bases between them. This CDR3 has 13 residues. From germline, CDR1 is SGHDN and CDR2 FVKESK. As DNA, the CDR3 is TGTGCCAGCAGCCAGCATCTCGGAAACACCATATATTTT. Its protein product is CASSQHLGNTIYF.

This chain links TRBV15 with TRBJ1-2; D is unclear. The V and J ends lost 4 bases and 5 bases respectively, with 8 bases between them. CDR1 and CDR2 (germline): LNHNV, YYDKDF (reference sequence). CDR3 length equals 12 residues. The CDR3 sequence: CATSNRVYGYTF. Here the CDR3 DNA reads TGTGCCACCAGCAACCGGGTGTATGGCTACACCTTC.